This TCR beta chain emerged from a study of T-cell memory formation after mild COVID-19. For the study at large: TCR clusters were largely donor specific.

Per germline, CDR1 SNHLY and CDR2 FYNNEI. V was cut by 0 bases and J by 0 bases, with 8 bases left in between. The CDR3 covers 15 residues. Study outcomes and limitations: Contracting CD4+ clones sat mainly in CM and EM; CD8+ in EMRA. Pre-infection memory held some responding clones, suggesting pre-existing cross-reactive T cells responded.

TCRdb re-called the 5' RACE reads through MiXCR, storing one row per CDR3 protein. This sample has around 370,000 distinct CDR3 sequences, with about 21% found just once. As concerns this clonotype: Its antigen is currently unknown.

Sequencing used PBMCs or a T cell subset sorted from them (not recorded which). The clonotype was recovered from an adult woman who had mild COVID-19 (a few samples of this study predate the infection). Cell type and time point are not known. This chain uses TRBV2 with TRBJ1-1; the D gene is possibly TRBD1 (6 bases). The CDR3 loop is CASSEAQGLNTEAFF. CDR3 in DNA: TGTGCCAGCAGTGAAGCGCAGGGGCTGAACACTGAAGCTTTCTTT.